These 13 T cell receptor beta chains were sequenced from one sample in a study of identifying expanded T cells in peripheral blood. TCRdb's copy holds only in-frame clones and misses some; the assay was immunoSEQ multiplex PCR. The sample holds tens of thousands of clones, 82% seen once. The specimen was blood. These receptor sequences come from a person between 18 and 75 years old in good health.

This chain joins TRBV19 and TRBJ1-1; D is uncertain. The V gene's germline CDR1 is LNHDA and CDR2 SQIVND (reference sequence). The V and J ends lost 5 bases and 6 bases respectively, with 19 bases between them. The CDR3 contains 15 residues. DNA for the CDR3: TGTGCCAGTAGTGGAACCGGGCTACCTAGCCCTGAAGCTTTCTTT. As protein: CASSGTGLPSPEAFF.

The rearrangement links TRBV11-3 to TRBJ2-2; 12 bases are a match to TRBD2. There are 15 residues in the CDR3. The V and J ends lost 5 bases and 7 bases, in that order; junction bases with no gene match: 5. Germline values: CDR1 SGHNT, CDR2 YENEEA. CDR3: CASSGLAGNSGELFF. In nucleotides, the CDR3 is TGTGCCAGCAGCGGACTAGCGGGAAATAGCGGGGAGCTGTTTTTT.

The chain's CDR3 is CASSFGTLNTEAFF. The CDR3 region has the DNA TGTGCCAGCAGTTTTGGGACATTGAACACTGAAGCTTTCTTT. This chain joins TRBV27 and TRBJ1-1; D might be TRBD1 (6 bases). Germline V gene lookup returns CDR1 MNHEY and CDR2 SMNVEV (reference sequence). V was shortened by 3 bases and J by 0 bases, with 8 bases between the two germline ends. There are 14 residues in the CDR3.

The V call is TRBV7-6, the J call TRBJ2-1, with D tentatively TRBD1 or TRBD2 (5 bases each). CDR3 length equals 14 residues. From germline, CDR1 is SGHVS and CDR2 FNYEAQ. V gave up 5 bases and J gave up 7 bases, with 15 bases separating them. In DNA, the CDR3 is TGTGCCAGCAGCCGGGGACCAACTGGGAATGAGCAGTTCTTC. Translating it yields CASSRGPTGNEQFF.

The rearrangement links TRBV18 to TRBJ1-1, with TRBD1 identical over 7 bases. CDR1 is KGHSH and CDR2 is LQKENI in the germline V gene. With V trimmed by 1 base and J by 3 bases, 5 bases remained unmatched. This CDR3 spans 15 amino acids. The CDR3 DNA follows: TGTGCCAGCTCACCACAGGAGGGGGCGCACACTGAAGCTTTCTTT. Translation: CASSPQEGAHTEAFF. Full variable domain (outside the CDR3, taken from reference TRBV18 and TRBJ1-1): NAGVMQNPRHLVRRRGQEARLRCSPMKGHSHVYWYRQLPEEGLKFMVYLQKENIIDESGMPKERFSAEFPKEGPSILRIQQVVRGDSAAYFCASSPQEGAHTEAFFGQGTRLTVV.

The chain carries TRBV10-3 and TRBJ2-7; TRBD2 aligns across 8 bases. The CDR3 covers 13 residues. Unmatched junction bases numbered 12, after V lost 11 bases and J lost 6 bases. Germline V gene sequence: CDR1 ENHRY, CDR2 SYGVKD. This CDR3 is CAASPGGVGEQYF. CDR3 coding DNA: TGTGCCGCTTCCCCGGGAGGGGTGGGCGAGCAGTACTTC.

The J gene is TRBJ2-3, the V gene TRBV4-2; 8 nucleotides agree with TRBD2. Germline CDR1 and CDR2: LGHNA and YNFKEQ. The CDR3 is 16 amino acids. J lost 5 bases, V lost 1 base, and 8 bases had no gene match. DNA of the CDR3: TGTGCCAGCAGCCAAGGACTCGGGGGGGCCCAAGATACGCAGTATTTT. Protein sequence: CASSQGLGGAQDTQYF.

The V and J genes are TRBV30 and TRBJ1-5; the D is unclear. With 3 bases removed from V and 12 bases from J, the gap between germline ends came to 15 bases. From germline, CDR1 is GTSNPN and CDR2 SVGIG (reference sequence). The CDR3 is made up of 12 amino acids. CDR3 loop: CAWSLYSGIQHF. As DNA, the CDR3 is TGTGCCTGGAGCCTATACTCCGGGATCCAGCATTTT.

The V and J genes are TRBV19 and TRBJ1-1, with TRBD1 identical over 12 bases. V gave up 6 bases and J gave up 7 bases; unmatched junction bases: 6. The germline CDR1 and CDR2 sequences are LNHDA and SQIVND (reference sequence). The CDR3 is made up of 14 amino acids. The CDR3 coding sequence is TGTGCCAGTAGGGGGACAGGGGGCGAAGGTGAAGCTTTCTTT. Translation: CASRGTGGEGEAFF. Full variable domain (outside the CDR3, taken from reference TRBV19 and TRBJ1-1): DGGITQSPKYLFRKEGQNVTLSCEQNLNHDAMYWYRQDPGQGLRLIYYSQIVNDFQKGDIAEGYSVSREKKESFPLTVTSAQKNPTAFYLCASRGTGGEGEAFFGQGTRLTVV.

The chain recombines TRBV11-3 with TRBJ2-1; D may correspond to TRBD1 or TRBD2 (5 bases each). This CDR3 is 15 amino acids long. Trimming took 5 bases from V and 8 from J, leaving 19 bases between them. The germline gives CDR1 SGHNT, CDR2 YENEEA. This CDR3 is CASSPGRDRGDEQFF. CDR3 DNA: TGTGCCAGCAGCCCTGGACGCGATCGGGGCGATGAGCAGTTCTTC.

The rearrangement joins TRBV4-1 to TRBJ2-5; no firm D call. V lost 0 bases and J 3 bases, leaving 5 bases between the germline ends. The CDR3 is 13 residues long. CDR1 is MGHRA and CDR2 is YSYEKL in the germline V gene. The CDR3 sequence: CASSQDDEETQYF. The CDR3 nucleotides are TGCGCCAGCAGCCAAGACGATGAAGAGACCCAGTACTTC.

This clone came up a few times. The DNA for the CDR3 is TGTGCCATCAGTGAGGGTCAGGGGAGTAATTCACCCCTCCACTTT. As protein: CAISEGQGSNSPLHF. V usage is TRBV10-3 and J usage is TRBJ1-6, with D possibly TRBD1 on 6 matching bases. In germline, CDR1 is ENHRY, CDR2 SYGVKD. The CDR3 sequence is 15 residues long. V dropped 2 bases and J dropped 6 bases, with 11 bases sitting between them.

This chain uses TRBV5-1 with TRBJ1-1, with D possibly matching TRBD1 (5 bases). CDR1 is SGHRS and CDR2 is YFSETQ in the germline V gene. This CDR3 comprises 14 residues. V lost 2 bases and J 2 bases, leaving 10 bases between the germline ends. CDR3 in DNA: TGCGCCAGCAGCTTATCGACAGCTAACACTGAAGCTTTCTTT. It codes for CASSLSTANTEAFF.